This T cell receptor (beta chain) was found in a study of molecular identifiers for immune sequencing clone quantification listed by TCRdb under 2018. As for the study more broadly: In a replicate experiment, RNA from about 20,000 or 100,000 naive CD8 T cells was split into five aliquots, four of which were sequenced. This methods study used CD8 T cells to benchmark TCR RNA copy counting and molecular-identifier clustering-based TCR repertoire sequencing (MIDCIRS).

CDR1 and CDR2 are drawn from the germline V gene (reference sequence): SEHNR, FQNEAQ. The CDR3 sequence holds 15 residues, the cysteine and phenylalanine included. The entry retains the CDR3 DNA only, 45 bases that are in frame from base 1. A distance of 16 bases separates the germline ends of V and J, which lose 5 bases and 2 bases respectively. The paper as a whole reports these results and caveats: Spiked-in Jurkat TCR RNA equal to a single cell's worth was reported to be detectable even within 1,200,000 naive CD8 T cells. Spiked-in Jurkat TCR RNA (approximately 10 copies' worth), which is not part of the donor repertoire, was contained in the naive libraries. Without barcode sub-clustering, chimeric consensus sequences inflated TCR diversity; chimeras reached as high as 47%. Clones above 20 RNA copies held over 99% of molecules in CMV-specific effector cells but under 1% in naive cells. Highly expanded clone sizes could be underestimated if identical TCR molecules share a barcode. Modeling estimated 2.5 to 3.5 recovered TCR RNA copies per cell, compared with around 9.7 by digital PCR, which implies about 32% capture efficiency.

The library came from PCR. Instrument used: NextSeq 500. Bulk TCR libraries were prepared as previously described, using TCR primers listed in Table S5. Purification of total RNA was performed with the Qiagen AllPrep DNA/RNA kit. Before analysis, reads from multiple sequencing runs of the same library were pooled. The source study handled its data this way. Reads were retained only if their TCR constant sequence matched exactly, and those retained reads were trimmed to 150 nt and grouped according to their 12-nt molecular barcodes. Within each barcode group, reads were sub-clustered at a 15% Levenshtein threshold, and quality-weighted consensus sequences were built per RNA molecule. Non-functional sequences were removed, as were lower-count sequences one edit away from another. On the basis of fitting two negative binomial distributions, barcode sub-clusters with fewer than 20% of the maximum read count were discarded. TCRdb applied fastp at Q25 and MiXCR to the public reads, then kept only in-frame beta chains. A single entry per CDR3 protein holds the most common genes and DNA from its merged rows. V and J calls and clone size were set by TCRdb, not the authors. Within this sample are over 550,000 distinct CDR3 sequences, with around 25% of them counted one time only. About 0.8% of the sample goes to the ten largest clones.

Libraries of naive CD8 T cells were generated from approximately 20,000 to 1,000,000 sorted cells, with 10%, 30% or 50% of the purified RNA used. Naive CD8 T cells were FACS-sorted as CD8+CD4-CCR7+CD45RA+ on a BD FACSAria II into RLT Plus buffer. To test detection sensitivity, Jurkat RNA equivalent to more than 8 TCR copies was spiked into samples of roughly 18,000-1,000,000 naive CD8 T cells. CD8 T cells were enriched with RosetteSep CD8+ T Cell Enrichment Cocktail and Ficoll-Paque, followed by ACK red cell lysis. Concerning this clonotype: Its target antigen remains unknown. A much larger clone is a single base away; this may be a read error.

The TCR originated in a human donor in good health. Some libraries in this study had Jurkat cell RNA spiked in. The chain is encoded by TRBV7-9 joined to TRBJ2-7; the D segment may tentatively be TRBD1 or TRBD2, each giving 6 matched bases. The specimen sequenced was naive CD8+ T cells from blood, with Jurkat cell RNA spiked in. The cell subset or site tag for this specimen amounts to: FACS-sorted CD8+CD4-CCR7+CD45RA+ naive T cells. The CDR3 loop reads CASSQHREEAYEQYF. In nucleotides, the sequence is TGTGCCAGCAGCCAGCACAGGGAGGAAGCCTACGAGCAGTACTTC.